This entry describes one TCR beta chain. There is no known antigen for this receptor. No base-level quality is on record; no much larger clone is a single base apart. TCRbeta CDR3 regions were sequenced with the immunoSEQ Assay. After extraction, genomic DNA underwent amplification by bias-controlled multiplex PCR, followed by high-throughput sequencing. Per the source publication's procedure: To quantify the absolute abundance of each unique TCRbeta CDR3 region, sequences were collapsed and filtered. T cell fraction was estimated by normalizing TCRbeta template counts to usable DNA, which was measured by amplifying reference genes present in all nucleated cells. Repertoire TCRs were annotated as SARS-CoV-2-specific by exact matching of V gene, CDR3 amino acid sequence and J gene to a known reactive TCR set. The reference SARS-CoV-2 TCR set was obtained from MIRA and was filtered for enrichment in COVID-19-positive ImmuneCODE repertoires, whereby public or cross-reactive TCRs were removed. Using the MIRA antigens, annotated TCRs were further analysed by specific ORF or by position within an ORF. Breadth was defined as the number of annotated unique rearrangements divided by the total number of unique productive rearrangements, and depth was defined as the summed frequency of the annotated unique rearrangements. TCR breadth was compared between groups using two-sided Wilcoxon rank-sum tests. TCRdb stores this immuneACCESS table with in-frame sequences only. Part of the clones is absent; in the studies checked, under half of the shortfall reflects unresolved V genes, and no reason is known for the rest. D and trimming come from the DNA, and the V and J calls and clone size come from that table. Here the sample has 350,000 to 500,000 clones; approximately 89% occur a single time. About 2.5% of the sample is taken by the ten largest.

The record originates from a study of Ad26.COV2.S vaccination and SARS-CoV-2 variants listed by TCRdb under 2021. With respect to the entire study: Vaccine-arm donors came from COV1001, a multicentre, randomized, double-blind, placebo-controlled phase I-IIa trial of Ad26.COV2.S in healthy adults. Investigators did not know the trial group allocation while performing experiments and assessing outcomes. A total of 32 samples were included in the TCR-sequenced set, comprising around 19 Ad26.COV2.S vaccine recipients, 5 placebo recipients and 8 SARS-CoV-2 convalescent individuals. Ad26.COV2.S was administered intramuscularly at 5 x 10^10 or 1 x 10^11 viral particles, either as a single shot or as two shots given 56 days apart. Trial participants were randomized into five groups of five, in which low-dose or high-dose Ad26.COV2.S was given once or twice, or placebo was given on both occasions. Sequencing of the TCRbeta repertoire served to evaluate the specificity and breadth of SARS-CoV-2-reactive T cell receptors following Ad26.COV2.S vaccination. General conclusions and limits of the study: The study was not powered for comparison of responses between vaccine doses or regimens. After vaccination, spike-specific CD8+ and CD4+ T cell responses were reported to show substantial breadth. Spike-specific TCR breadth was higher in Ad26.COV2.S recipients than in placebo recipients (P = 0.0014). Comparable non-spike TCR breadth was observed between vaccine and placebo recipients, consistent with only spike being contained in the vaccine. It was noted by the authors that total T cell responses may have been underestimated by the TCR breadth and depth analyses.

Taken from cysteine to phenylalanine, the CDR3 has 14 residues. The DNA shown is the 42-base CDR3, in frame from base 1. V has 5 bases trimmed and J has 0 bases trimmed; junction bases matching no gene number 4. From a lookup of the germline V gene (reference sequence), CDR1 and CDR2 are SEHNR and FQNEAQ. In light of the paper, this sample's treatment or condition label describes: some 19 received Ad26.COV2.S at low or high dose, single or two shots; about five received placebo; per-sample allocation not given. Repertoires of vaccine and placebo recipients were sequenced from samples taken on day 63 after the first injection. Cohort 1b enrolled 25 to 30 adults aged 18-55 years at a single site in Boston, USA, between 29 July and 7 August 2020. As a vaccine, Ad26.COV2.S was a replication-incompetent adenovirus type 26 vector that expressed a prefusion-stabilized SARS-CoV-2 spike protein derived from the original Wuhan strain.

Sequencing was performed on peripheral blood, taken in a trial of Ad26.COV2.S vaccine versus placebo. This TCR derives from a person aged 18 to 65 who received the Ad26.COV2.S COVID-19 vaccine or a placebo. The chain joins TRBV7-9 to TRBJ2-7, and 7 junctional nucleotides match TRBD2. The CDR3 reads CASSPLADSYEQYF. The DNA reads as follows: TGTGCCAGCAGCCCGCTAGCGGACTCCTACGAGCAGTACTTC.